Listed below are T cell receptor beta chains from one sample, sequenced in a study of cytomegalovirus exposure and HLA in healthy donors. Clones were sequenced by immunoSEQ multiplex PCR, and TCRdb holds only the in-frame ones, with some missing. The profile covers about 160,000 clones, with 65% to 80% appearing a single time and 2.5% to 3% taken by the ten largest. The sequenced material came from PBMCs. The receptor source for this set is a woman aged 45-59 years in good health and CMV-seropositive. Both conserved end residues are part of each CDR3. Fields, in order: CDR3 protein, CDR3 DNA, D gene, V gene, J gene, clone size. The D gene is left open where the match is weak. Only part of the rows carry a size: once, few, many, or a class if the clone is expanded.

CASSLQPTYEQYF	TGTGCCAGCAGCCTACAGCCAACCTACGAGCAGTACTTC	.	TRBV27	TRBJ2-7	.
CASSANQGNYGYTF	TGTGCCAGCAGCGCGAATCAGGGAAACTATGGCTACACCTTC	.	TRBV9	TRBJ1-2	.
CASSSQGPQETQYF	TGCGCCAGCAGCTCACAGGGCCCCCAAGAGACCCAGTACTTC	.	TRBV5-1	TRBJ2-5	.
CASSLGTQGLPLHF	TGTGCCAGCAGCTTAGGGACGCAGGGGTTACCCCTCCACTTT	.	TRBV7-8	TRBJ1-6	.
CASSERKAGTSSYTF	TGTGCCAGCAGTGAAAGGAAAGCAGGGACATCCAGCTACACCTTC	.	TRBV25-1	TRBJ1-2	once
CAWSGGQPYLRQETQYF	TGTGCCTGGAGTGGCGGGCAACCTTACCTCCGCCAAGAGACCCAGTACTTC	.	TRBV30	TRBJ2-5	few
CASSLTPRGRAYNEQFF	TGCGCCAGCAGCTTGACCCCCAGGGGGCGCGCCTACAATGAGCAGTTCTTC	TRBD1	TRBV5-1	TRBJ2-1	.
CASSLSGQGNQPQHF	TGTGCCAGCAGCTTAAGCGGACAGGGCAATCAGCCCCAGCATTTT	TRBD1	TRBV11-2	TRBJ1-5	.
CASSEPPGDSYNEQFF	TGTGCCAGCAGTGAGCCGCCGGGGGACTCCTACAATGAGCAGTTCTTC	.	TRBV2	TRBJ2-1	.
CASSTRVGTDTQYF	TGTGCCAGCAGCACCAGGGTTGGCACAGATACGCAGTATTTT	.	TRBV5-4	TRBJ2-3	.
CASLRGQGNTGELFF	TGTGCCAGCCTGAGGGGACAGGGGAACACCGGGGAGCTGTTTTTT	TRBD1	TRBV2	TRBJ2-2	.
CASKREPSNEKLFF	TGTGCCAGTAAGAGGGAGCCCAGTAATGAAAAACTGTTTTTT	.	TRBV6-1	TRBJ1-4	.
CASSLRLDKETQYF	TGTGCCAGCAGCTTGCGCCTCGATAAAGAGACCCAGTACTTC	.	TRBV7-9	TRBJ2-5	.
CASSQDRARAAKQYF	TGTGCCAGCAGCCAAGATCGGGCGCGGGCCGCAAAGCAGTACTTC	.	TRBV14	TRBJ2-7	.
CASSPGREEYTQYF	TGCGCCAGCAGCCCAGGTCGGGAGGAATATACGCAGTATTTT	TRBD2	TRBV5-1	TRBJ2-3	.